Listed below are T cell receptor beta chains from one sample, sequenced in a study of cytomegalovirus exposure and HLA in healthy donors. TCRdb keeps only in-frame clones here, not all; method: immunoSEQ multiplex PCR. The sample has about 120,000 clones; approximately 80% are singletons. The sample was PBMCs. The receptors here all came from a human donor in good health. CDR3s include the opening cysteine and the closing phenylalanine or tryptophan. The D gene is left open where the match is weak. For some rows the clone size is stated as once, few or many, or as a class when expanded; others skip it.

d_gene,j_gene,abundance,v_gene,CDR3nt,CDR3aa
-,TRBJ2-1,-,TRBV27,TGTGCCAGCAGTTTACGCCGGCAGGCAGACAATGAGCAGTTCTTC,CASSLRRQADNEQFF
TRBD1,TRBJ1-2,-,TRBV19,TGTGCCAGTATGAGGAGGACAGGGGAAAAGAGCTATGGCTACACCTTC,CASMRRTGEKSYGYTF
-,TRBJ1-1,once,TRBV25-1,TGTGCCAGCAGTAGACGGGGTTTTGAAGCTTTCTTT,CASSRRGFEAFF
TRBD1,TRBJ1-5,-,TRBV2,TGTGCCAGCAGTGAAGCGGGACAGGGTAGCAATCAGCCCCAGCATTTT,CASSEAGQGSNQPQHF
TRBD2,TRBJ2-7,-,TRBV4-1,TGCGCCAGCAGCCAACCGGGGAGCGGGGCCTACGAGCAGTACTTC,CASSQPGSGAYEQYF
-,TRBJ2-5,-,TRBV5-1,TGCGCCAGCAGTCTCCGAGAGGCGGGGTACCAAGAGACCCAGTACTTC,CASSLREAGYQETQYF
TRBD1,TRBJ2-7,-,TRBV7-7,TGTGCCAGCAGCTACCGACAGGGGGCCGGCTACGAGCAGTACTTC,CASSYRQGAGYEQYF
TRBD1,TRBJ2-6,-,TRBV14,TGTGCCAGCAGCCAATTAAAGGGGCGACAGGGCGTCTCTGGGGCCAACGTCCTGACTTTC,CASSQLKGRQGVSGANVLTF
TRBD2,TRBJ2-2,-,TRBV19,TGTGCCAGTAGTATCTTTACAGCGGGAACCGGGGAGCTGTTTTTT,CASSIFTAGTGELFF
-,TRBJ2-7,-,TRBV5-4,TGTGCCAGCAGCTTACTCTCCTACGAGCAGTACTTC,CASSLLSYEQYF
TRBD1,TRBJ2-7,few,TRBV6-6,TGTGCCAGCAGAGTACCTCAGGGGGACGAGCAGTACTTC,CASRVPQGDEQYF
-,TRBJ2-6,-,TRBV29-1,TGCAGCGTTAGGAGGGAGTCTGGGGCCAACGTCCTGACTTTC,CSVRRESGANVLTF
TRBD1,TRBJ2-1,-,TRBV14,TGTGCCAGCAGCCAAAGTAGGGGGCTACTATACAATGAGCAGTTCTTC,CASSQSRGLLYNEQFF
-,TRBJ1-2,few,TRBV28,TGTGCCAGCACCTCACTAGGGCAGGGGTATGGCTACACCTTC,CASTSLGQGYGYTF
-,TRBJ1-1,-,TRBV2,TGTGCCAGCAGTGGACCCACCCCCCGAGGCACTGAAGCTTTCTTT,CASSGPTPRGTEAFF
-,TRBJ2-5,-,TRBV28,TGTGCCACCACAGGTACATACCAAGAGACCCAGTACTTC,CATTGTYQETQYF
TRBD1,TRBJ1-2,-,TRBV28,TGTGCCAGCAGTTTACCCGGCCAGGGGGCATATGGCTACACCTTC,CASSLPGQGAYGYTF
TRBD1,TRBJ1-1,-,TRBV6-5,TGTGCCAGCAGTTCCCTCCTACAGGGGACGAACACTGAAGCTTTCTTT,CASSSLLQGTNTEAFF
TRBD1,TRBJ1-1,-,TRBV18,TGTGCCAGCTCACCACCGGGGACAGGCCTCCTTGTTTTCTTT,CASSPPGTGLLVFF
TRBD2,TRBJ2-1,-,TRBV5-1,TGCGCCAGCAGCTTGGCCAGCGGGAGGTCCTACAATGAGCAGTTCTTC,CASSLASGRSYNEQFF
TRBD1,TRBJ1-2,-,TRBV10-3,TGTGCCATCACTACGGGACAGTTAGGCTACACCTTC,CAITTGQLGYTF
-,TRBJ1-4,once,TRBV2,TGTGCCAGCAGTGATCGGGAGGGCCGGAGGGAAAAACTGTTTTTT,CASSDREGRREKLFF
-,TRBJ2-3,-,TRBV5-5,TGTGCCAGCAGCCCGGAAGGACTTAGCACAGATACGCAGTATTTT,CASSPEGLSTDTQYF
-,TRBJ2-1,-,TRBV10-3,TGTGCCATCGGTCGAGGTAATGAGCAGTTCTTC,CAIGRGNEQFF
TRBD1,TRBJ1-1,-,TRBV19,TGTGCCAGTAGTTTTCGGACAGGGAACACTGAAGCTTTCTTT,CASSFRTGNTEAFF
TRBD2,TRBJ2-2,-,TRBV28,TGTGCCAGCAGTTCACCCGGGACTAGCAACACCGGGGAGCTGTTTTTT,CASSSPGTSNTGELFF
-,TRBJ1-1,-,TRBV4-1,TGCGCCAGCAGCCAGACGACAGGTCTCCTAGCTTTCTTT,CASSQTTGLLAFF
-,TRBJ2-1,few,TRBV7-2,TGTGCCAGCAGCTTCGCGGGGCCGGGGTACAATGAGCAGTTCTTC,CASSFAGPGYNEQFF
TRBD2,TRBJ2-3,-,TRBV19,TGTGCCAGTAGACCCTCCGGGACTAGCGGGATCCCAGATACGCAGTATTTT,CASRPSGTSGIPDTQYF
-,TRBJ1-1,-,TRBV7-9,TGTGCCAGCATTGGGGGGATTGAAGCTTTCTTT,CASIGGIEAFF
TRBD2,TRBJ2-3,-,TRBV6-4,TGTGCCAGCAGTGACAGGGCGGGAGCCACAGATACGCAGTATTTT,CASSDRAGATDTQYF
TRBD1,TRBJ1-3,-,TRBV5-1,TGCGCCAGCAGCTTGGATCCAGGGGGCGTCGGAAACACCATATATTTT,CASSLDPGGVGNTIYF
-,TRBJ1-3,-,TRBV28,TGTGCCAGCAGTTTACCGATTTCGACAGGTTCTGGAAACACCATATATTTT,CASSLPISTGSGNTIYF
TRBD2,TRBJ2-2,-,TRBV29-1,TGCAGCGCCTTAGCGGGCAGGAACACCGGGGAGCTGTTTTTT,CSALAGRNTGELFF
TRBD1,TRBJ1-4,-,TRBV18,TGTGCCAGCTCACCACAATCAGGACAGGGTGGTGAAAAACTGTTTTTT,CASSPQSGQGGEKLFF
-,TRBJ2-2,-,TRBV9,TGTGCCAGCAGCGCCCGGGATTCACGCACCGGGGAGCTGTTTTTT,CASSARDSRTGELFF
-,TRBJ2-2,-,TRBV9,TGTGCCAGCCGTCCAGGGAACACCGGGGAGCTGTTTTTT,CASRPGNTGELFF
TRBD2,TRBJ2-1,-,TRBV7-2,TGTGCCAGCAGCTTAGGGACTAGTGACAATGAGCAGTTCTTC,CASSLGTSDNEQFF
-,TRBJ1-5,-,TRBV19,TGTGCCAGTAGTATAGATCCCTCCGAGGGGACTTATAGCAATCAGCCCCAGCATTTT,CASSIDPSEGTYSNQPQHF
TRBD1,TRBJ1-1,-,TRBV28,TGTGCCAGCAGTTTATCGGACAGGGGAGGGCTGAACACTGAAGCTTTCTTT,CASSLSDRGGLNTEAFF
-,TRBJ2-7,-,TRBV5-1,TGCGCCAGCAGCTCCCCGGGGGCGGGGGCTGCCTACGAGCAGTACTTC,CASSSPGAGAAYEQYF
-,TRBJ1-3,few,TRBV7-2,TGTGCCAGCAGCTCCGAGACAGGCCCTGGAAACACCATATATTTT,CASSSETGPGNTIYF
TRBD2,TRBJ2-2,few,TRBV11-3,TGTGCCAGCAGCCCGAGGACTAGCGGTATGAACACCGGGGAGCTGTTTTTT,CASSPRTSGMNTGELFF
-,TRBJ2-7,few,TRBV7-6,TGTGCCAGCAGCCCAACGCGCGGGGCCCAGTACTTC,CASSPTRGAQYF
TRBD2,TRBJ2-1,-,TRBV6-4,TGTGCCAGCAGGCGACTAGCGGGAGGGTTTGAGCAGTTCTTC,CASRRLAGGFEQFF
-,TRBJ1-1,-,TRBV7-2,TGTGCCAGCAGCGCCCAACAGGGTTTGAACACTGAAGCTTTCTTT,CASSAQQGLNTEAFF
-,TRBJ2-2,-,TRBV21-1,TGTGCCAGGAGGAGAGTTACCGGGGAGCTGTTTTTT,CARRRVTGELFF
-,TRBJ2-7,-,TRBV11-3,TGTGCCAGCAGCTTAGGGCCTTCCTACGAGCAGTACTTC,CASSLGPSYEQYF
-,TRBJ2-7,-,TRBV6-1,TGTGCCAGCAGTGCCGCCTTTACTCCGAGCTCCTACGAGCAGTACTTC,CASSAAFTPSSYEQYF
TRBD1,TRBJ1-1,-,TRBV2,TGTGACGGGACAGGGTTTGGCACTGAAGCTTTCTTT,CDGTGFGTEAFF
TRBD1,TRBJ2-7,-,TRBV2,TGTGCCAGCAGTGCTCTGCCGGGACAGGGGCGGGAGAGGAGATCCTACGAGCAGTACTTC,CASSALPGQGRERRSYEQYF